Following are 4 T cell receptor beta chains from one sample sequenced in a study of blood T cells in healthy people across ages. The use of a sample-barcoded 5' primer and a J-beta primer mix characterized a second PCR of roughly 6 to 12 cycles. MiXCR, run by TCRdb on the 5' RACE reads, gives a single entry per CDR3 protein. The data contain about 640,000 distinct CDR3 sequences, under 65% of them singletons. Input material: blood. These receptors originate from a man between 60 and 75 years old in good health.

This clonotype was counted only a few times. The V and J genes are TRBV6-5 and TRBJ2-1; no clear D gene. Germline CDR1 MNHEY, CDR2 SVGAGI. The V and J ends lost 0 bases and 6 bases respectively, with 12 bases between them. The CDR3 contains 15 residues. The CDR3 protein is CASSYSIRLVNEQFF. CDR3 in DNA: TGTGCCAGCAGTTACTCGATTCGGTTGGTCAATGAGCAGTTCTTC.

This chain uses TRBV20-1 with TRBJ2-3, with a weak D call TRBD2 (5 bases). The V gene's germline CDR1 is DFQATT and CDR2 SNEGSKA (reference sequence). The length of the CDR3 is 12 residues. The V and J ends lost 6 bases and 2 bases respectively, with 9 bases between them. The CDR3 DNA reads as TGCAGTGCAAGGACTTACACAGATACGCAGTATTTT. It encodes CSARTYTDTQYF.

The table lists this clonotype with a few counts. The chain links TRBV25-1 to TRBJ2-5; the D gene is possibly TRBD1 (6 bases). Deletions cut 10 bases from V and 0 bases from J, with 12 bases between. CDR3 length: 13 amino acids. From germline, CDR1 is MGHDK and CDR2 SYGVNS. CDR3 in DNA: TGTGCCACCCGGGACACCAACCAAGAGACCCAGTACTTC. This sequence encodes CATRDTNQETQYF.

The chain has TRBV10-1 and TRBJ2-3; 7 bases align to TRBD2. The length of the CDR3 is 16 residues. J lost 0 bases, V lost 4 bases, and 7 bases had no gene match. The V gene's germline CDR1 is WNHNN and CDR2 SYGVQD (reference sequence). The CDR3 sequence: CASSASGTSSTDTQYF. The CDR3 DNA follows: TGCGCCAGCAGTGCCAGCGGGACCTCTAGCACAGATACGCAGTATTTT.